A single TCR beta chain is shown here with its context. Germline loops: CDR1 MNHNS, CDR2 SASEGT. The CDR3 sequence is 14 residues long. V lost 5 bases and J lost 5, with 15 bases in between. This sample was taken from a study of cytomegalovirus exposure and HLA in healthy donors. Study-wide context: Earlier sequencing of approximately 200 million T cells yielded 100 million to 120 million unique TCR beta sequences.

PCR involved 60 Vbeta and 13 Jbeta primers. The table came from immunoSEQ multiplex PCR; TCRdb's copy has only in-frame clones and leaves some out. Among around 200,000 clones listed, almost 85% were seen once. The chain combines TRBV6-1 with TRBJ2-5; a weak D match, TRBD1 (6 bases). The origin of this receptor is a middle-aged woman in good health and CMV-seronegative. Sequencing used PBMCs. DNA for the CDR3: TGTGCCAGCAGTCCTGACAGGCTCTCGGAGACCCAGTACTTC. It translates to CASSPDRLSETQYF.